This TCR beta chain appears in the sequencing data of a study of blood T cell repertoires in COVID-19. CDR3 size: 16 residues. V shed 2 bases and J 4 bases; nucleotides not matched to a gene: 9. CDR1 is SGHRS and CDR2 is YFSETQ in the germline V gene. Assay used: immunoSEQ multiplex PCR; TCRdb lists only in-frame clones, some missing. The sample records fewer than 350,000 clones, roughly 90% being singletons. The chain employs TRBV5-1 and TRBJ2-5; 9 bases are shared with TRBD1. The origin of this receptor is a man aged 18 to 29 with active or convalescent COVID-19. Sequencing input: peripheral blood. CDR3 coding DNA: TGCGCCAGCAGCTTACCCGGGACAGGGTTGTTAGAGACCCAGTACTTC. It translates to CASSLPGTGLLETQYF.